The entry below describes one T cell receptor beta chain. The data stem from a study of blood T cell repertoires in COVID-19. As originally analysed: Scientists estimated how many nucleated cells there were by amplifying reference gene primers. Method: immunoSEQ multiplex PCR; TCRdb's copy keeps in-frame clones and lacks some. The D gene and trimming were derived from the DNA, and the V and J assignments and clone size from that table. Of 35,000 to 45,000 clones detected, roughly 90% appear once; the ten largest clones hold 20%. The sequenced material came from peripheral blood. This receptor was obtained from a man in his fifties or sixties with acute or convalescent COVID-19.

DNA of the CDR3: TGTGCCAGTTCTCTCTCCTATAATTCACCCCTCCACTTT. It translates to CASSLSYNSPLHF. The rearrangement links TRBV7-6 to TRBJ1-6; D not resolved. CDR3 length equals 13 residues. Germline V gene data show CDR1 as SGHVS and CDR2 as FNYEAQ. With 9 bases removed from V and 0 bases from J, the gap between germline ends came to 6 bases.